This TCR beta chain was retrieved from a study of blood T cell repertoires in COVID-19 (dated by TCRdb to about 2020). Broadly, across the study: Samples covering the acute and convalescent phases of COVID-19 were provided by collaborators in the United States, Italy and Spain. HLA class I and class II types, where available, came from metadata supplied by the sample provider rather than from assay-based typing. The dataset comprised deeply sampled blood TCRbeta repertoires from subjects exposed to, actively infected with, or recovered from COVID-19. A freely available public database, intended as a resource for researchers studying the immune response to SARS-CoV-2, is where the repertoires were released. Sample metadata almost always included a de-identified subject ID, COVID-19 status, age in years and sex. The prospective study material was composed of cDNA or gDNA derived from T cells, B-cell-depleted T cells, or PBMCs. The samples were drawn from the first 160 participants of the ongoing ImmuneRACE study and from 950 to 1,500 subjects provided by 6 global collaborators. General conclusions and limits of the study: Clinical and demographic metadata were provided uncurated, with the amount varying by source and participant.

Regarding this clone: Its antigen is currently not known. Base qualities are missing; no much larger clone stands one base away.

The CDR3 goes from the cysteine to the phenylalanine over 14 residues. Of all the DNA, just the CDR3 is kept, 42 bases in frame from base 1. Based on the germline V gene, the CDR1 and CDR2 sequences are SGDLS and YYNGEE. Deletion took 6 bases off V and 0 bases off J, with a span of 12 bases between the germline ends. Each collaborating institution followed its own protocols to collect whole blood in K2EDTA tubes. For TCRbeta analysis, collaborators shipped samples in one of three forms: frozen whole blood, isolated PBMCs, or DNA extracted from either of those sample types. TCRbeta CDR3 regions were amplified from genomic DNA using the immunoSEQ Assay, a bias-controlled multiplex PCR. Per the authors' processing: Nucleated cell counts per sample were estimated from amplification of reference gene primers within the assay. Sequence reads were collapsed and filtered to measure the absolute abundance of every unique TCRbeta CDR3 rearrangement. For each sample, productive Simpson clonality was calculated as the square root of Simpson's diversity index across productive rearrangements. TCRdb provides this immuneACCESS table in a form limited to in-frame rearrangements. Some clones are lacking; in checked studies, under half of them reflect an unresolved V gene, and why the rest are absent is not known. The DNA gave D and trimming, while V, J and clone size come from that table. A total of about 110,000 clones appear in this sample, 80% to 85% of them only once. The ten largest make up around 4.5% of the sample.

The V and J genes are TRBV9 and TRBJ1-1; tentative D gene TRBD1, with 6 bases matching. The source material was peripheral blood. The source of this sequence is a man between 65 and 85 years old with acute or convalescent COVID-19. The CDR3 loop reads CASNRGQMNTEAFF. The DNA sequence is TGTGCCAGCAACCGCGGACAGATGAACACTGAAGCTTTCTTT.